This entry features one T cell receptor beta chain sequence. This entry belongs to a study of blood T cell repertoires in COVID-19. In the study overall: Donors in the United States, Italy and Spain gave samples during acute or convalescent COVID-19.

The repertoire was sequenced with immunoSEQ multiplex PCR; TCRdb's copy has only in-frame clones and lacks some. The sample holds some 87,000 clones, around nine tenths seen once. Germline V CDR1 and CDR2: SGHTA, FQGNSA. The CDR3 has 13 amino acids. V was cut by 5 bases and J by 2 bases, with 10 bases left in between. The clonotype originates from a human donor with COVID-19, enrolled during active disease. The donor label of this sample is uncertain. This chain joins TRBV7-2 and TRBJ2-7; D gene unclear. Sequenced input: peripheral blood. The CDR3 nucleotides are TGTGCCAGCAGCCTGCTGGCGGCCTACGAGCAGTACTTC. As protein: CASSLLAAYEQYF.